The clone carrying this T cell receptor beta chain was picked up one time. The antigen remains undetermined. The CDR3 has 14 residues. Produced via immunoSEQ multiplex PCR; TCRdb's table is partial and in-frame only. The sample yields roughly 120,000 clones, 88% seen once. The source of the sample is a study of T cell responses to AZD1222 COVID-19 vaccine. Study-wide points: Unmutated variant regions are reportedly targeted by nearly half of spike-specific TCRs.

This TCR was recovered from an adult in good health. This material consisted of peripheral blood, taken on day 0 of AZD1222 vaccination. This rearrangement joins TRBV21-1 to TRBJ2-7. TRBV21-1 is listed as a pseudogene. CDR3 loop: CASSKFHCGYEQYF. The CDR3 DNA reads TGTGCCAGCAGCAAATTCCATTGTGGCTACGAGCAGTACTTC.